The T cell receptor beta chain under discussion was sequenced for a study of blood T cell repertoires in COVID-19. Clones were read by immunoSEQ multiplex PCR, and TCRdb kept only the in-frame ones, dropping some. The sample gives roughly 73,000 clones, more than 85% of which show up once; 3.9% is in the top ten. The CDR3 consists of 14 residues. Per germline, CDR1 MNHNS and CDR2 SASEGT. V lost 1 base to trimming and J lost 7 bases, with 8 bases between them. Sequencing input: peripheral blood. The chain is built from TRBV6-1 and TRBJ1-6; D is possibly TRBD1 (6 bases). This TCR was sampled from a man between 65 and 80 years old with active COVID-19. The CDR3 nucleotides are TGTGCCAGCAGTGAAGGGACAGCGAATTCACCCCTCCACTTT. Translation: CASSEGTANSPLHF.